The clone carrying this T cell receptor (beta chain) came up a few times. The data were obtained in a study of regulatory T cells in long-lasting Graves disease. Per the germline V gene, CDR1 is SNHLY and CDR2 is FYNNEI. The CDR3 is 16 residues long. Trimming removed 5 bases from V and 8 bases from J; junction bases left unmatched: 14. Building of the TCR beta libraries involved iRepertoire HTBI primers and Arm-PCR of CDR3 regions. A single record per CDR3 protein comes from TCRdb applying MiXCR to the multiplex PCR reads. The sample includes 440,000 or so distinct CDR3 sequences, around 17% of them seen just once. As for time point: newly diagnosed GD, antithyroid drugs for less than 3 months. There was RNA extracted from PBMCs, and the TCR library was made from it. The sample was also reused in another study, on T cells in Graves' hyperthyroidism and ophthalmopathy.

Specimen: peripheral blood mononuclear cells (PBMCs), collected at new diagnosis, from a patient treated with antithyroid drugs. V is TRBV2 and J is TRBJ1-4, with 7 bases fitting TRBD1. This receptor was taken from a woman aged 30 to 39 with Graves disease. The CDR3 protein is CASSPTTGATREKLFF. The CDR3 DNA reads as TGTGCCAGCAGTCCCACCACAGGGGCTACTAGAGAAAAACTGTTTTTT.